The source of this T cell receptor (beta chain) is a study of persistence of HIV-infected CD4 T cells. Overall study results and limits: Bulk TCR data could not be restricted to HIV-1-infected CMV-responding cells.

This clone has a single count. What it binds is not known. This nonspecific control used anti-CD3/anti-CD28 bead stimulation of CD4+ T cells. Sorting selected CD4+ T cells upregulating both CD40 ligand and CD69. Adults with HIV-1 started suppressive ART while chronically infected. CDR1 is MDHEN and CDR2 is SYDVKM in the germline V gene. The CDR3 length is 15 residues. The V gene lost 6 bases and the J gene lost 0 bases, with 12 bases spanning the gap. The libraries were made with immunoSEQ version 4 in survey mode. Each sample used up to 1 ug genomic DNA diluted to roughly 10 ng/uL. The table came from immunoSEQ multiplex PCR; TCRdb's copy has only in-frame clones and leaves some out. The top ten clones hold approximately 0.93% of a sample with under 45,000 clones, about 90% of them seen once.

J is TRBJ1-5 and V is TRBV28; the D is unclear. Sequenced here: CD4+ T cells sorted from PBMCs after approximately 18-hour stimulation, sampled from a patient who received antiretroviral therapy. The sequence came from an adult man with HIV who was CMV-seropositive. For the CDR3, the DNA is TGTGCCAGCAGGCGGGCGGCCTATAGCAATCAGCCCCAGCATTTT. This gives the protein CASRRAAYSNQPQHF. Complete variable domain (other parts from reference TRBV28 and TRBJ1-5): DVKVTQSSRYLVKRTGEKVFLECVQDMDHENMFWYRQDPGLGLRLIYFSYDVKMKEKGDIPEGYSVSREKKERFSLILESASTNQTSMYLCASRRAAYSNQPQHFGDGTRLSIL.